This TCR beta chain was retrieved from a study of OX40 agonist ivuxolimab in advanced cancers. About the study: Patients were treated with intravenous ivuxolimab, dosed at 0.01 to 10 mg/kg and infused every 2 weeks. Aged about 20 to 85 with a mean of 60 years, they were 75% to 85% male.

The CDR3 is made up of 17 amino acids. V was cut by 3 bases and J by 3 bases, with 18 bases left in between. Germline V gives CDR1 MDHEN, CDR2 SYDVKM. Libraries were prepared by immunoSEQ multiplex PCR; TCRdb keeps only in-frame clonotypes and omits some of them. This table holds more than 85,000 clones, roughly 80% found once. This TCR was recovered from an adult with an advanced solid tumor such as melanoma, head and neck, liver or kidney cancer. The sample consisted of CD4+ or CD8+ T cells sorted from blood, taken in a trial of the OX40 agonist ivuxolimab. V is TRBV28 and J is TRBJ1-5; possible D gene TRBD1, 5 bases. DNA for the CDR3: TGTGCCAGCAGTTTGGGCAGGGTGGACTTTCACAATCAGCCCCAGCATTTT. As protein: CASSLGRVDFHNQPQHF.